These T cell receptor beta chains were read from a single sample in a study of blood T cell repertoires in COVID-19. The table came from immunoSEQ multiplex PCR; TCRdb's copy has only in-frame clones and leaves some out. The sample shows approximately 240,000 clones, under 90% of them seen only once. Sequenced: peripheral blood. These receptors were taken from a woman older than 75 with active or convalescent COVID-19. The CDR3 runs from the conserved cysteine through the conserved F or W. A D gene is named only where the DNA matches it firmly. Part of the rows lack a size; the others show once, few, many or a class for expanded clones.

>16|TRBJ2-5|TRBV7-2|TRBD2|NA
CASSLSSSGEQETQYF
TGTGCCAGCAGCTTATCCTCTAGCGGGGAACAGGAGACCCAGTACTTC
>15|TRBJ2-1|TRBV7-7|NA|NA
CASSHGLTSYNEQFF
TGTGCCAGCAGCCATGGCTTGACTTCCTACAATGAGCAGTTCTTC
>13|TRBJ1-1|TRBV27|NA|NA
CASRQGLNTEAFF
TGTGCCAGCAGACAGGGTCTGAACACTGAAGCTTTCTTT
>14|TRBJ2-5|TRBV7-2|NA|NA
CASSLVGTQETQYF
TGTGCCAGCAGCTTAGTGGGGACACAAGAGACCCAGTACTTC
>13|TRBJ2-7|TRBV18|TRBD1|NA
CASSPNRGYEQYF
TGTGCCAGCTCACCGAACAGGGGATACGAGCAGTACTTC
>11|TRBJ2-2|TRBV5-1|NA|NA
CASSDTGELFF
TGCGCCAGTTCAGACACCGGGGAGCTGTTTTTT
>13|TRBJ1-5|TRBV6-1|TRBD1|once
CASTTGLSQPQHF
TGTGCCAGCACGACAGGGTTGAGTCAGCCCCAGCATTTT
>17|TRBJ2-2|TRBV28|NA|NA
CASSLGRLDAFTGELFF
TGTGCCAGCAGTTTAGGGCGTTTGGATGCGTTCACCGGGGAGCTGTTTTTT
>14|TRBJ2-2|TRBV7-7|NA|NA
CASSSFAGQGELFF
TGTGCTAGCAGCTCCTTCGCAGGGCAAGGGGAGCTGTTTTTT
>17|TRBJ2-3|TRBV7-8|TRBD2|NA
CASSLVAGGRGTDTQYF
TGTGCCAGCAGCTTGGTAGCGGGGGGGCGGGGCACAGATACGCAGTATTTT
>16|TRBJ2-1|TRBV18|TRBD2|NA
CASSPSSGGAYNEQFF
TGTGCCAGCTCACCTTCTAGCGGGGGGGCCTACAATGAGCAGTTCTTC
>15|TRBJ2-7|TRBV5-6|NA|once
CASTSWGTTRGEQYF
TGTGCCAGCACCTCGTGGGGGACGACTAGAGGAGAGCAGTACTTC
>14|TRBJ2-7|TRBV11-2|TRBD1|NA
CASRNRQGVYEQYF
TGTGCCAGCAGAAATCGACAGGGTGTCTACGAGCAGTACTTC
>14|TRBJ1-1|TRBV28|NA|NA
CASSLTLENTEAFF
TGTGCCAGCAGTTTAACACTAGAGAACACTGAAGCTTTCTTT
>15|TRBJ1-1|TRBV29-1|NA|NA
CSVAGGTGGNTEAFF
TGCAGCGTCGCCGGCGGGACTGGAGGGAACACTGAAGCTTTCTTT
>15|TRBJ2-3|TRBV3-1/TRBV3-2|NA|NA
CASSHGGVTSDTQYF
TGTGCCAGCAGCCACGGGGGAGTGACATCAGATACGCAGTATTTT
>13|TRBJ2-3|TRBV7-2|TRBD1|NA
CARGTGGTDTQYF
TGTGCCAGGGGGACAGGGGGCACAGATACGCAGTATTTT
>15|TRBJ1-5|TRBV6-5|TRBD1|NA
CASSYGDRGNQPQHF
TGTGCCAGCAGTTACGGGGACAGGGGGAATCAGCCCCAGCATTTT
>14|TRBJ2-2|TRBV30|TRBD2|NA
CAWSARTSTGELFF
TGTGCCTGGAGTGCCCGGACTAGCACCGGGGAGCTGTTTTTT
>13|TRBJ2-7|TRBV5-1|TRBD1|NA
CASLGQGEGEQYF
TGCGCCAGCTTGGGACAGGGGGAAGGAGAGCAGTACTTC
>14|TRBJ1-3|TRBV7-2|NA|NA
CASSLTGSGNTIYF
TGTGCCAGCAGCTTAACCGGCTCTGGAAACACCATATATTTT
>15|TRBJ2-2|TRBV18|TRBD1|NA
CASSTDRGLAGELFF
TGTGCCAGCTCTACAGACAGGGGGCTCGCCGGGGAGCTGTTTTTT
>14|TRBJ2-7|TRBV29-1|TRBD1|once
CSVLRDRGTYEQYF
TGCAGCGTGCTCCGGGACAGGGGAACCTACGAGCAGTACTTC
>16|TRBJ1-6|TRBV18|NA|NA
CASSPTDISYNSPLHF
TGTGCCAGCTCACCCACGGACATCTCCTATAATTCACCCCTCCACTTT
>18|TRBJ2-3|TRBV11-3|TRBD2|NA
CASSLASGGRIGADTQYF
TGTGCCAGCAGCTTAGCCAGCGGGGGCCGGATTGGGGCAGATACGCAGTATTTT
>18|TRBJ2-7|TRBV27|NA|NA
CASSLFLGERGGSYEQYF
TGTGCCAGCAGTTTATTCCTGGGGGAGAGGGGAGGCTCCTACGAGCAGTACTTC
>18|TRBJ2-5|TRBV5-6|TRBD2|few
CASSLVISGTSEGGTQYF
TGTGCCAGCAGCTTGGTGATCTCCGGGACTAGTGAGGGTGGGACCCAGTACTTC
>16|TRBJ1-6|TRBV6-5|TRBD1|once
CASSYLSGGSNSPLHF
TGTGCCAGCAGTTACCTGTCAGGGGGAAGTAATTCACCCCTCCACTTT
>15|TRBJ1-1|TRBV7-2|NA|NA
CASSLQAAGGTEAFF
TGTGCCAGCAGCCTACAGGCGGCCGGTGGCACTGAAGCTTTCTTT
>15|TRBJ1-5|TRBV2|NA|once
CASSENQGPNQPQHF
TGTGCCAGCAGTGAAAACCAGGGGCCAAATCAGCCCCAGCATTTT
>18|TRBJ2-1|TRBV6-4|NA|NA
CASSRSSDNIRGYNEQFF
TGTGCCAGCAGTAGGTCCTCGGACAACATAAGGGGTTACAATGAGCAGTTCTTC
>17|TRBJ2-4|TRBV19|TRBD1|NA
CASSIVGQGASKNIQYF
TGTGCCAGTAGTATAGTAGGACAGGGGGCTTCCAAAAACATTCAGTACTTC
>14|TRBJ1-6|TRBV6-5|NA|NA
CASSRQGLNSPLHF
TGTGCCAGCAGTAGGCAGGGCCTTAATTCACCCCTCCACTTT
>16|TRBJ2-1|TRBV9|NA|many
CASSADPQKDYNEQFF
TGTGCCAGCAGCGCCGATCCCCAGAAAGATTACAATGAGCAGTTCTTC
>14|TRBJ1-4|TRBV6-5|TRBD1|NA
CASTRQGPNEKLFF
TGTGCCAGCACTCGACAGGGTCCTAATGAAAAACTGTTTTTT
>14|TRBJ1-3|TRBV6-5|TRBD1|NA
CASRADRAGNTIYF
TGTGCCAGCAGAGCGGACAGGGCTGGAAACACCATATATTTT
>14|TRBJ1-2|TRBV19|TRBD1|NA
CASQDREVGYGYTF
TGTGCCAGTCAGGACAGGGAGGTGGGCTATGGCTACACCTTC
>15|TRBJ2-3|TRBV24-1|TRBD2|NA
CATSAREGPIDTQYF
TGTGCCACCAGTGCGAGGGAGGGCCCGATAGATACGCAGTATTTT
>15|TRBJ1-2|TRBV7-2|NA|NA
CASSSLLRNPYGYTF
TGTGCCAGCAGCTCCCTTCTCCGTAATCCCTATGGCTACACCTTC
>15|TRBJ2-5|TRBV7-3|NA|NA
CASSLQGRIIETQYF
TGTGCCAGCAGCCTACAGGGTCGAATTATCGAGACCCAGTACTTC
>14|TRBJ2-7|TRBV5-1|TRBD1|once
CASSFGQGPYEQYF
TGCGCCAGCAGCTTCGGACAGGGACCCTACGAGCAGTACTTC
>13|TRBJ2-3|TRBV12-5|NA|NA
CASGLADSSTQYF
TGTGCTAGTGGTTTGGCAGACAGCTCGACGCAGTATTTT
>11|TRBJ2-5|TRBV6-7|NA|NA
CALRHPGTQYF
TGTGCCCTCCGCCACCCGGGGACCCAGTACTTC
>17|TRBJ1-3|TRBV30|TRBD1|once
CAWSARTGPSSGNTIYF
TGTGCCTGGAGTGCAAGGACAGGACCCTCCTCTGGAAACACCATATATTTT
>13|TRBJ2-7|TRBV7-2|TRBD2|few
CASSTDTGGEQYF
TGTGCCAGCAGCACGGACACGGGAGGCGAGCAGTACTTC
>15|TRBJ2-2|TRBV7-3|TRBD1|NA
CASSLGAGGRGELFF
TGTGCCAGCAGCTTAGGAGCAGGGGGCCGCGGGGAGCTGTTTTTT
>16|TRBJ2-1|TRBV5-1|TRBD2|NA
CASGPPELAIHNEQFF
TGCGCCAGCGGTCCCCCCGAACTAGCGATACACAATGAGCAGTTCTTC